Listed below are T cell receptor beta chains from one sample, sequenced in a study of technical replicates of blood from a few donors. Assay: immunoSEQ multiplex PCR; the TCRdb copy retains only in-frame clones and omits some. This table has more than 65,000 clones, 90% to 95% appearing once. Sequenced sample: T cells isolated from PBMCs. The receptors shown here come from a human donor in good health. Some clones in this sample may be carry-over from other donors' samples. CDR3s include the opening cysteine and the closing phenylalanine or tryptophan. D genes are given only for firm matches. Size tells how often a clone was seen (once, few, many) or the class of an expanded clone, and some rows leave it out.

clone size: .
V gene: TRBV11-2
D gene: .
J gene: TRBJ2-5
CDR3 DNA: TGTGCCAGCAGCGGCCCCGACCAAGAGACCCAGTACTTC
CDR3 protein: CASSGPDQETQYF

clone size: .
V gene: TRBV25-1
D gene: .
J gene: TRBJ2-4
CDR3 DNA: TGTGCCAGCAAGGGGGACAAAAACATTCAGTACTTC
CDR3 protein: CASKGDKNIQYF

clone size: .
V gene: TRBV6-5
D gene: TRBD1
J gene: TRBJ2-1
CDR3 DNA: TGTGCCAGCGGCAAGACAGGGATCGGATACAATGAGCAGTTCTTC
CDR3 protein: CASGKTGIGYNEQFF

clone size: .
V gene: TRBV7-8
D gene: .
J gene: TRBJ1-6
CDR3 DNA: TGTGCCAGCAGCCGCTGGCCGGGACACTCAAGCTCCTATAATTCACCCCTCCACTTT
CDR3 protein: CASSRWPGHSSSYNSPLHF

clone size: .
V gene: TRBV5-5
D gene: .
J gene: TRBJ1-2
CDR3 DNA: TGTGCCAGCAGCTTGGCCTCAGGAAACGGCTACACCTTC
CDR3 protein: CASSLASGNGYTF

clone size: .
V gene: TRBV2
D gene: .
J gene: TRBJ2-7
CDR3 DNA: TGTGCCAGCAGCGCTTCGAGGGAAGAGCAGTACTTC
CDR3 protein: CASSASREEQYF

clone size: once
V gene: TRBV5-6
D gene: .
J gene: TRBJ2-2
CDR3 DNA: TGTGCCAGCAGCTCTCGAGGGCGGACGAACACCGGGGAGCTGTTTTTT
CDR3 protein: CASSSRGRTNTGELFF

clone size: .
V gene: TRBV7-9
D gene: TRBD1
J gene: TRBJ2-7
CDR3 DNA: TGTGCCAGCAGCTTAGTTTGGGACAGGCGGTCCTACGAGCAGTACTTC
CDR3 protein: CASSLVWDRRSYEQYF

clone size: once
V gene: TRBV10-3
D gene: .
J gene: TRBJ1-2
CDR3 DNA: TGTGCCATCAGTCACACCACGTTGGACTATGGCTACACCTTC
CDR3 protein: CAISHTTLDYGYTF

clone size: once
V gene: TRBV18
D gene: TRBD2
J gene: TRBJ2-3
CDR3 DNA: TGTGCCAGCTCACTCCGGGGGGGAATAGCAGATACGCAGTATTTT
CDR3 protein: CASSLRGGIADTQYF

clone size: .
V gene: TRBV30
D gene: .
J gene: TRBJ1-2
CDR3 DNA: TGTGCCTGGAGTGTACAAACAGGGTTCTATGGCTACACCTTC
CDR3 protein: CAWSVQTGFYGYTF

clone size: .
V gene: TRBV15
D gene: .
J gene: TRBJ2-7
CDR3 DNA: TGTGCCACCAGCAGAGAAACAGGGGGGGTGTACGAGCAGTACTTC
CDR3 protein: CATSRETGGVYEQYF

clone size: .
V gene: TRBV6-1
D gene: TRBD2
J gene: TRBJ2-3
CDR3 DNA: TGTGCCAGCAGTGATCATAGCGGGGGGGCCACATATACGCAGTATTTT
CDR3 protein: CASSDHSGGATYTQYF

clone size: .
V gene: TRBV7-2
D gene: .
J gene: TRBJ2-7
CDR3 DNA: TGTGCCAGCAGCCCTACGGGAGATCGTCGGGAGCAGTACTTC
CDR3 protein: CASSPTGDRREQYF

clone size: .
V gene: TRBV6-1
D gene: TRBD1
J gene: TRBJ1-4
CDR3 DNA: TGTGCCAGCAGTGAATGGACAGGGGTAGGGGTTGATGAAAAACTGTTTTTT
CDR3 protein: CASSEWTGVGVDEKLFF

clone size: .
V gene: TRBV9
D gene: TRBD1
J gene: TRBJ1-6
CDR3 DNA: TGTGCCAGCAGCGCCGGGACAGGACATAATTCACCCCTCCACTTT
CDR3 protein: CASSAGTGHNSPLHF

clone size: .
V gene: TRBV7-9
D gene: .
J gene: TRBJ2-7
CDR3 DNA: TGTGCCAGCAGCTTACAAGGACAACCAACCTACGAGCAGTACTTC
CDR3 protein: CASSLQGQPTYEQYF

clone size: .
V gene: TRBV4-1
D gene: TRBD2
J gene: TRBJ2-1
CDR3 DNA: TGCGCCAGCAGCCGAGGCTGGACTAGCGGGATCGATGAGCAGTTCTTC
CDR3 protein: CASSRGWTSGIDEQFF

clone size: .
V gene: TRBV10-3
D gene: .
J gene: TRBJ2-7
CDR3 DNA: TGTGCCATCAGTGAGTCGCCGAGCTACGAGCAGTACTTC
CDR3 protein: CAISESPSYEQYF

clone size: few
V gene: TRBV7-8
D gene: .
J gene: TRBJ1-5
CDR3 DNA: TGTGCCAGCAGCGCACAGGGCGGCAATCAGCCCCAGCATTTT
CDR3 protein: CASSAQGGNQPQHF

clone size: .
V gene: TRBV14
D gene: .
J gene: TRBJ2-3
CDR3 DNA: TGTGCCAGCAGCCGCTTGGGCAGCACAGATACGCAGTATTTT
CDR3 protein: CASSRLGSTDTQYF

clone size: .
V gene: TRBV4-1
D gene: .
J gene: TRBJ2-1
CDR3 DNA: TGCGCCAGCAGCCCGGTCGGGAGCTCCTACAATGAGCAGTTCTTC
CDR3 protein: CASSPVGSSYNEQFF

clone size: .
V gene: TRBV18
D gene: .
J gene: TRBJ1-2
CDR3 DNA: TGTGCCAGCTCACGGGAGGCAGCAACTAACTATGGCTACACCTTC
CDR3 protein: CASSREAATNYGYTF

clone size: .
V gene: TRBV19
D gene: TRBD1
J gene: TRBJ1-2
CDR3 DNA: TGTGCCAGTAGGAGGACAGGTAGCATGTATGGCTACACCTTC
CDR3 protein: CASRRTGSMYGYTF

clone size: once
V gene: TRBV18
D gene: TRBD1
J gene: TRBJ2-7
CDR3 DNA: TGTGCCAGCTCACCCGGTCGACAGGGAATATACGAGCAGTACTTC
CDR3 protein: CASSPGRQGIYEQYF

clone size: .
V gene: TRBV19
D gene: .
J gene: TRBJ2-7
CDR3 DNA: TGTGCCAGTAGTATGGGGGGGGCCTCCTACGAGCAGTACTTC
CDR3 protein: CASSMGGASYEQYF

clone size: few
V gene: TRBV14
D gene: .
J gene: TRBJ1-1
CDR3 DNA: TGTGCCAGCAGCCAACTGACTCAGAACACTGAAGCTTTCTTT
CDR3 protein: CASSQLTQNTEAFF

clone size: .
V gene: TRBV27
D gene: .
J gene: TRBJ2-1
CDR3 DNA: TGTGCCAGCAGCCCGACTGGCTACGTTTACAATGAGCAGTTCTTC
CDR3 protein: CASSPTGYVYNEQFF

clone size: .
V gene: TRBV5-6
D gene: TRBD2
J gene: TRBJ2-1
CDR3 DNA: TGTGCCAGCTCCAGCGGGGGATACAATGAGCAGTTCTTC
CDR3 protein: CASSSGGYNEQFF

clone size: .
V gene: TRBV10-3
D gene: TRBD2
J gene: TRBJ2-5
CDR3 DNA: TGTGCCATCAGGGGGACTAGCGGGGGGGACGAGACCCAGTACTTC
CDR3 protein: CAIRGTSGGDETQYF

clone size: .
V gene: TRBV10-2
D gene: .
J gene: TRBJ2-7
CDR3 DNA: TGCGCCAGCAGTGAGTCCCGAGGAATCGAGCAGTACTTC
CDR3 protein: CASSESRGIEQYF

clone size: .
V gene: TRBV13
D gene: TRBD2
J gene: TRBJ2-3
CDR3 DNA: TGTGCCAGCAGCCTACCGGGGGGGAGCACAGATACGCAGTATTTT
CDR3 protein: CASSLPGGSTDTQYF

clone size: .
V gene: TRBV10-3
D gene: .
J gene: TRBJ2-7
CDR3 DNA: TGTGCCATAGGGGGCGGAGGGTACGGAAACGAGCAGTACTTC
CDR3 protein: CAIGGGGYGNEQYF

clone size: .
V gene: TRBV6-5
D gene: .
J gene: TRBJ1-1
CDR3 DNA: TGTGCCAGCAGTTACTCGAGCAGGGGGAACACTGAAGCTTTCTTT
CDR3 protein: CASSYSSRGNTEAFF

clone size: .
V gene: TRBV5-6
D gene: .
J gene: TRBJ2-6
CDR3 DNA: TGTGCCAGCACCTTCGGTGACTCTGGGGCCAACGTCCTGACTTTC
CDR3 protein: CASTFGDSGANVLTF

clone size: .
V gene: TRBV11-2
D gene: TRBD2
J gene: TRBJ2-7
CDR3 DNA: TGTGCCAGCAGCTTACGACTAGCGGGAATGTGGGACGAGCAGTACTTC
CDR3 protein: CASSLRLAGMWDEQYF

clone size: .
V gene: TRBV7-9
D gene: .
J gene: TRBJ2-7
CDR3 DNA: TGTGCCAGCAGCTTAGCGGGACTGGCCACCGAGCAGTACTTC
CDR3 protein: CASSLAGLATEQYF

clone size: once
V gene: TRBV25-1
D gene: TRBD1
J gene: TRBJ2-1
CDR3 DNA: TGTGCCAGCAGTTCCGAACTTAAGACAGGGCTTGGGGAGCAGTTCTTC
CDR3 protein: CASSSELKTGLGEQFF

clone size: .
V gene: TRBV5-1
D gene: .
J gene: TRBJ2-3
CDR3 DNA: TGCGCCAGCAGCCAAGCGCCCCCGGCTACGCAGTATTTT
CDR3 protein: CASSQAPPATQYF

clone size: .
V gene: TRBV7-9
D gene: TRBD1
J gene: TRBJ1-1
CDR3 DNA: TGTGCCAGCCTAAGACAGGGAGACACTGAAGCTTTCTTT
CDR3 protein: CASLRQGDTEAFF

clone size: .
V gene: TRBV5-1
D gene: .
J gene: TRBJ1-2
CDR3 DNA: TGCGCCAGCAGCTTCCAGGGGAATGGCTACACCTTC
CDR3 protein: CASSFQGNGYTF

clone size: .
V gene: TRBV7-3
D gene: TRBD2
J gene: TRBJ2-3
CDR3 DNA: TGTGCCAGCAGCTTAAGTCTAGCGGGGGGGCCAGATACGCAGTATTTT
CDR3 protein: CASSLSLAGGPDTQYF

clone size: once
V gene: TRBV6-1
D gene: TRBD1
J gene: TRBJ1-4
CDR3 DNA: TGTGCCAGCAGTGAAATGGGGACAGGGCGTGAAAAACTGTTTTTT
CDR3 protein: CASSEMGTGREKLFF

clone size: .
V gene: TRBV7-9
D gene: TRBD2
J gene: TRBJ2-1
CDR3 DNA: TGTGCCAGCAGTACAACCGGGACTAGCGGGATCCTGGCTCGGGGTGAGCAGTTCTTC
CDR3 protein: CASSTTGTSGILARGEQFF

clone size: once
V gene: TRBV6-6
D gene: .
J gene: TRBJ2-5
CDR3 DNA: TGTGCCAGCACAAGCAGACCGGAAAGGGGAAGAGAGACCCAGTACTTC
CDR3 protein: CASTSRPERGRETQYF

clone size: once
V gene: TRBV11-2
D gene: .
J gene: TRBJ2-7
CDR3 DNA: TGTGCCAGCAGCCTATACCGCGGGACCTCATCCTACGAGCAGTACTTC
CDR3 protein: CASSLYRGTSSYEQYF

clone size: .
V gene: TRBV6-1
D gene: TRBD2
J gene: TRBJ2-1
CDR3 DNA: TGTGCCAGCAGTGCCCAGTTTGGCGGGAGGAGGGGTGAGCAGTTCTTC
CDR3 protein: CASSAQFGGRRGEQFF

clone size: .
V gene: TRBV4-2
D gene: TRBD2
J gene: TRBJ2-3
CDR3 DNA: TGTGCCAGCAGCCAAGATGGTAGCGGGGGGGCGGATACGCAGTATTTT
CDR3 protein: CASSQDGSGGADTQYF

clone size: .
V gene: TRBV1
D gene: .
J gene: TRBJ2-5
CDR3 DNA: TGCACCAGCAGCCAAGATTCCCCGGGAGAGACCCAGTACTTC
CDR3 protein: CTSSQDSPGETQYF

clone size: .
V gene: TRBV6-1
D gene: .
J gene: TRBJ2-7
CDR3 DNA: TGTGCCAGCAGTGAAGCCCCGGGCGGGCACGAGCAGTACTTC
CDR3 protein: CASSEAPGGHEQYF

clone size: .
V gene: TRBV27
D gene: .
J gene: TRBJ2-7
CDR3 DNA: TGTGCCAGCAGTAATCACGGCTACGAGCAGTACTTC
CDR3 protein: CASSNHGYEQYF